The next 21 T cell receptor beta chains were all read from a single sample in a study of human T cells and chemical hapten exposure. In TCRdb, the 5' RACE reads were re-called with MiXCR into one record per CDR3 protein. In the table there are tens of thousands of distinct CDR3 sequences, approximately 16% of which are singletons. Total RNA extraction was carried out from unfractionated whole blood. These receptors were collected from a female donor in good health.

This clonotype was counted between two and nine times. The V and J genes are TRBV6-2 or TRBV6-3 and TRBJ1-5; maybe TRBD1 (6 bases). The CDR3 is made up of 16 amino acids. Germline values: CDR1 MNHEY, CDR2 SVGEGT. V gave up 5 bases and J gave up 0 bases, with 14 bases separating them. CDR3: CASSPGQGFSNQPQHF. The CDR3 region has the DNA TGTGCCAGCAGTCCAGGCCAGGGGTTTAGCAATCAGCCCCAGCATTTT.

This chain joins TRBV5-1 and TRBJ1-6, with 9 bases matching TRBD1. The CDR3 is made up of 14 amino acids. V lost 1 base, J lost 8 bases, and 1 base stayed unmatched. Germline V gene sequence: CDR1 SGHRS, CDR2 YFSETQ. The CDR3 region is CASSLRQGDSPLHF. The CDR3, as DNA: TGCGCCAGCAGCTTGCGACAGGGGGATTCACCCCTCCACTTT.

The V and J genes are TRBV27 and TRBJ2-5; D possibly matches TRBD1 or TRBD2 (5 bases each). V lost 6 bases and J 5 bases, leaving 16 bases between the germline ends. CDR3 length equals 14 residues. Germline CDR1 MNHEY, CDR2 SMNVEV (reference sequence). CDR3 region: CASRGVGWGETQYF. CDR3 bases: TGTGCCAGCAGGGGGGTGGGATGGGGGGAGACCCAGTACTTC.

In its sample, this clonotype was seen a few times. This chain links TRBV11-2 with TRBJ2-7; 10 bases match TRBD2. CDR1 is SGHAT, CDR2 FQNNGV, per germline. CDR3 length equals 15 residues. V was pared by 0 bases and J by 6 bases, with 5 bases of the junction left unmatched. The CDR3 nucleotides read TGTGCCAGCAGCTTAGAACTAGCGGGAAAAGGCGAGCAGTACTTC. Protein: CASSLELAGKGEQYF.

The chain is built from TRBV24-1 and TRBJ2-3, with TRBD2 matching 10 bases. Trimming removed 3 bases from V and 6 bases from J; junction bases left unmatched: 5. This CDR3 has 15 residues. Germline V gives CDR1 KGHDR, CDR2 SFDVKD. The CDR3 loop is CATSDPRLAGDTQYF. The CDR3 nucleotides are TGTGCCACCAGTGATCCACGACTAGCGGGCGATACGCAGTATTTT.

V gene TRBV29-1 combines with J gene TRBJ2-2, with D perhaps TRBD1 or TRBD2 (6 bases each). The V end was cut by 5 bases, the J end by 5 bases, with 15 bases between. The CDR3 covers 14 residues. The germline V gene encodes CDR1 SQVTM and CDR2 ANQGSEA. CDR3 amino acids: CSVLGRGGTGELFF. For the CDR3, the DNA is TGCAGCGTTCTAGGCAGGGGAGGAACCGGGGAGCTGTTTTTT.

The gene calls are TRBV28 and TRBJ1-3, with D unresolved. Between the trimmed V and J ends, which lost 3 bases and 1 base, there was a span of 7 bases. The germline V gene has CDR1 MDHEN and CDR2 SYDVKM. CDR3 size: 14 residues. The CDR3 coding sequence is TGTGCCAGCAGTTTTATCCAGTCTGGAAACACCATATATTTT. Encoded protein: CASSFIQSGNTIYF. The whole variable domain, filled in from reference TRBV28 and TRBJ1-3, reads DVKVTQSSRYLVKRTGEKVFLECVQDMDHENMFWYRQDPGLGLRLIYFSYDVKMKEKGDIPEGYSVSREKKERFSLILESASTNQTSMYLCASSFIQSGNTIYFGEGSWLTVV.

The chain employs TRBV12-3 or TRBV12-4 and TRBJ2-3; 7 bases are shared with TRBD2. Trimming cost V 7 bases and J 3 bases; bases outside gene matches: 4. This CDR3 is built from 13 residues. The CDR3 reads CASTGGKTDTQYF. The CDR3 region has the DNA TGTGCCAGCACCGGGGGGAAAACAGATACGCAGTATTTT.

This chain connects TRBV5-1 to TRBJ2-2; D perhaps matches TRBD2 (5 bases). Germline CDR1 SGHRS, CDR2 YFSETQ. This CDR3 is built from 15 residues. Between the trimmed V and J ends, which lost 1 base and 4 bases, there was a span of 11 bases. CDR3: CASSLYGLGTGELFF. The CDR3 DNA reads as TGCGCCAGCAGCTTGTATGGACTGGGCACCGGGGAGCTGTTTTTT.

The chain recombines TRBV28 with TRBJ1-2, with a possible D match to TRBD1 (6 bases). Germline CDR1 reads MDHEN; CDR2 reads SYDVKM. This CDR3 is built from 14 residues. V dropped 6 bases and J dropped 0 bases, with 11 bases sitting between them. CDR3 nucleotides: TGTGCCAGCAGACTCGGACAGACTAACTATGGCTACACCTTC. This encodes CASRLGQTNYGYTF.

The V gene is TRBV5-6, the J gene TRBJ1-1; a possible D gene is TRBD1 (5 bases). The CDR3 consists of 19 residues. V lost 1 base to trimming and J lost 0 bases, with 22 bases between them. Germline V gives CDR1 SGHDT, CDR2 YYEEEE. The CDR3: CASSLLAGSDTIMNTEAFF. The CDR3 region has the DNA TGTGCCAGCAGCTTGTTGGCGGGGTCGGACACTATCATGAACACTGAAGCTTTCTTT. The whole variable domain, filled in from reference TRBV5-6 and TRBJ1-1, reads DAGVTQSPTHLIKTRGQQVTLRCSPKSGHDTVSWYQQALGQGPQFIFQYYEEEERQRGNFPDRFSGHQFPNYSSELNVNALLLGDSALYLCASSLLAGSDTIMNTEAFFGQGTRLTVV.

This chain uses TRBV20-1 with TRBJ2-7; 10 nucleotides align to TRBD2. Germline loops: CDR1 DFQATT, CDR2 SNEGSKA (reference sequence). V shed 5 bases and J 3 bases; nucleotides not matched to a gene: 7. The CDR3 consists of 14 residues. CDR3 sequence (DNA): TGCAGTGCTGGGAAGCTAGCGGGAGACTACGAGCAGTACTTC. Its protein product is CSAGKLAGDYEQYF.

This chain links TRBV27 with TRBJ1-4; D not certain. Germline V lookup: CDR1 MNHEY, CDR2 SMNVEV (reference sequence). V dropped 0 bases and J dropped 0 bases, with 8 bases sitting between them. The CDR3 consists of 16 residues. The CDR3 bases are TGTGCCAGCAGTTTATCGGTCCCTACAACTAATGAAAAACTGTTTTTT. Residues: CASSLSVPTTNEKLFF.

V and J are TRBV30 and TRBJ2-7; 7 bases line up with TRBD1. V dropped 0 bases and J dropped 3; count of bases not matched to a gene: 14. This CDR3 is built from 17 residues. Germline CDR1 and CDR2: GTSNPN and SVGIG (reference sequence). CDR3 residues: CAWSVHGPVQGVYEQYF. CDR3 bases: TGTGCCTGGAGTGTACATGGGCCCGTGCAGGGGGTCTACGAGCAGTACTTC.

The DNA of the CDR3 is TGCAGTGCTAGAGAGCCTAGCGGACGCCCCTACAATGAGCAGTTCTTC. Its translation is CSAREPSGRPYNEQFF. This chain uses TRBV20-1 with TRBJ2-1; 7 bases are shared with TRBD2. V shed 0 bases and J 2 bases; nucleotides not matched to a gene: 7. The CDR3 consists of 16 residues. Germline V gene sequence: CDR1 DFQATT, CDR2 SNEGSKA (reference sequence).

The V call is TRBV5-6, the J call TRBJ2-7; 8 nucleotides align to TRBD1. The CDR3 length is 12 residues. Trimming took 1 base from V and 8 from J; bases not matched to a gene: 2. CDR1 is SGHDT and CDR2 is YYEEEE in the germline V gene. In DNA, the CDR3 is TGTGCCAGCAGCTTGCGGACAGGGAAGCAGTACTTC. Its translation is CASSLRTGKQYF.

This clonotype showed up just once. The rearrangement uses TRBV11-2 and TRBJ2-1; tentatively, D is TRBD2 (6 bases). Germline CDR1 is SGHAT and CDR2 is FQNNGV. This CDR3 region has 18 residues. Between the trimmed V and J ends, which lost 3 bases and 4 bases, there was a span of 22 bases. The CDR3: CASSLEEGGDPQYNEQFF. DNA of the CDR3: TGTGCCAGCAGCTTGGAGGAGGGTGGTGATCCCCAATACAATGAGCAGTTCTTC. Complete variable domain (other parts from reference TRBV11-2 and TRBJ2-1): EAGVAQSPRYKIIEKRQSVAFWCNPISGHATLYWYQQILGQGPKLLIQFQNNGVVDDSQLPKDRFSAERLKGVDSTLKIQPAKLEDSAVYLCASSLEEGGDPQYNEQFFGPGTRLTVL.

The chain joins TRBV5-1 to TRBJ1-1; D uncertain. Germline V gene sequence: CDR1 SGHRS, CDR2 YFSETQ. This CDR3 is 12 amino acids long. V shed 5 bases and J shed 7 bases, with 12 bases lying between them. The CDR3: CASSSFGVEAFF. The CDR3 DNA reads TGCGCCAGCAGTTCGTTTGGGGTTGAAGCTTTCTTT.

The genes are TRBV5-1 and TRBJ2-5; 11 bases agree with TRBD2. The CDR3 runs to 17 residues. CDR1 is SGHRS, CDR2 YFSETQ, per germline. V was clipped by 0 bases and J by 3 bases; unmatched bases: 7. The CDR3 sequence: CASSLELAGVGEETQYF. Written as DNA, the CDR3 is TGCGCCAGCAGCTTGGAACTAGCGGGAGTCGGAGAAGAGACCCAGTACTTC. The full variable domain, with the rest looked up from reference TRBV5-1 and TRBJ2-5, is KAGVTQTPRYLIKTRGQQVTLSCSPISGHRSVSWYQQTPGQGLQFLFEYFSETQRNKGNFPGRFSGRQFSNSRSEMNVSTLELGDSALYLCASSLELAGVGEETQYFGPGTRLLVL.

This clonotype was observed many times. V gene TRBV6-1 combines with J gene TRBJ2-3; 14 bases are shared with TRBD2. The germline gives CDR1 MNHNS, CDR2 SASEGT. The CDR3 contains 15 residues. The V gene end was trimmed by 4 bases and the J gene end by 4 bases; junction bases not matched to a gene: 1. The CDR3 region is CASSGLAGGPDTQYF. The CDR3 DNA sequence: TGTGCCAGCAGTGGACTAGCGGGAGGGCCAGATACGCAGTATTTT.

This clonotype has just a few counts. This chain links TRBV6-2 or TRBV6-3 with TRBJ2-1; weak D call: TRBD2 (5 bases). Germline V gene data show CDR1 as MNHEY and CDR2 as SVGEGT. The CDR3 has 12 residues. Trimming stripped 6 bases from V and 10 bases from J, with 13 bases between. CDR3 sequence: CASRYGPSEQFF. The CDR3 nucleotides read TGTGCCAGCAGATACGGGCCTAGCGAGCAGTTCTTC.